Each of the 11 T cell receptor beta chains below was sequenced from the same sample in a study of somatic mutations in cytotoxic T cells in rheumatoid arthritis. Here immunoSEQ multiplex PCR was the method, and the copy in TCRdb shows in-frame clones only, minus some. The sample consists of roughly 6,800 clones, around 77% of them appearing once. The specimen was CD8+ T cells sorted from blood, collected at a follow-up visit. The receptors here all came from a woman in her 70s with rheumatoid arthritis.

The chain combines TRBV6-4 with TRBJ2-3; D is unresolved. V was shortened by 5 bases and J by 0 bases, with 9 bases between the two germline ends. This CDR3 has 14 amino acids. Germline assignment: CDR1 MRHNA and CDR2 SNTAGT. CDR3 region: CASSPKDSTDTQYF. In DNA, the CDR3 is TGTGCCAGCAGTCCTAAGGACAGCACAGATACGCAGTATTTT.

The chain has TRBV7-8 and TRBJ2-1; D may be TRBD1 (5 bases). The CDR3 sequence is 14 residues long. Trimming took 4 bases from V and 9 from J, leaving 16 bases between them. From germline, CDR1 is SGHVS and CDR2 FQNEAQ. CDR3 sequence reads: CASSSRVGYGEQFF. The CDR3 bases are TGTGCCAGCAGCTCCAGGGTGGGGTATGGTGAGCAGTTCTTC.

In this sample, this clone turned up a few times. This rearrangement joins TRBV5-4 to TRBJ2-3; the D gene could be TRBD1 or TRBD2 (5 bases each). CDR1 and CDR2 (germline): SGHNT, YYREEE (reference sequence). This CDR3 comprises 14 residues. The germline V and J ends were trimmed by 4 bases and 5 bases, with 14 bases remaining between them. CDR3 region: CASSAGTDIDTQYF. CDR3 DNA: TGTGCCAGCAGCGCAGGGACCGACATAGATACGCAGTATTTT.

The J gene is TRBJ2-2, the V gene TRBV6-1, with 9 bases lining up with TRBD2. From germline, CDR1 is MNHNS and CDR2 SASEGT. The CDR3 has 15 amino acids. V was clipped by 11 bases and J by 3 bases; unmatched bases: 10. The CDR3 coding sequence is TGTGCCGGCTTAGCGGGAGTCGGGGACACCGGGGAGCTGTTTTTT. Translating it yields CAGLAGVGDTGELFF.

The gene calls are TRBV9 and TRBJ2-3; a weak D match, TRBD1 (6 bases). CDR3 size: 16 residues. The V end was cut by 4 bases, the J end by 3 bases, with 18 bases between. Germline V gives CDR1 SGDLS, CDR2 YYNGEE. This chain's CDR3 is CASSPPTGSGTDTQYF. For the CDR3, the DNA is TGTGCCAGCAGCCCCCCGACAGGCTCGGGAACAGATACGCAGTATTTT.

The rearrangement joins TRBV5-6 to TRBJ2-2; D is ambiguous. The V end was cut by 2 bases, the J end by 0 bases, with 8 bases between. This CDR3 contains 15 residues. The germline gives CDR1 SGHDT, CDR2 YYEEEE. CDR3 in amino acids: CASSFSESNTGELFF. In nucleotides, the CDR3 is TGTGCCAGCAGCTTCTCGGAATCGAACACCGGGGAGCTGTTTTTT.

This chain links TRBV19 with TRBJ1-2; D unresolved. Between the trimmed V and J ends, which lost 3 bases and 7 bases, there was a span of 12 bases. CDR1 is LNHDA and CDR2 is SQIVND in the germline V gene (reference sequence). This CDR3 contains 13 residues. CDR3 in amino acids: CASSIGGDAGYTF. DNA for the CDR3: TGTGCCAGTAGTATTGGTGGGGATGCTGGCTACACCTTC. Combining the CDR3 with reference TRBV19 and TRBJ1-2 gives the whole variable domain DGGITQSPKYLFRKEGQNVTLSCEQNLNHDAMYWYRQDPGQGLRLIYYSQIVNDFQKGDIAEGYSVSREKKESFPLTVTSAQKNPTAFYLCASSIGGDAGYTFGSGTRLTVV.

This sequence joins TRBV13 and TRBJ2-7; 11 bases agree with TRBD2. The CDR3 runs 15 residues. The germline gives CDR1 PRHDT, CDR2 FYEKMQ (reference sequence). V shed 0 bases, J shed 2 bases, and the junction held 0 bases outside the gene matches. The CDR3 protein is CASSLGTSGAYEQYF. The DNA for the CDR3 is TGTGCCAGCAGCTTAGGGACTAGCGGGGCCTACGAGCAGTACTTC.

The genes are TRBV5-6 and TRBJ1-6, with D unresolved. Deletions cut 4 bases from V and 5 bases from J, with 16 bases between. The CDR3 contains 16 residues. Germline CDR1 SGHDT, CDR2 YYEEEE. Here the CDR3 reads CASSLPGNPNNSPLHF. CDR3 bases: TGTGCCAGCAGCCTTCCGGGGAATCCCAATAATTCACCCCTCCACTTT.

V gene TRBV2 combines with J gene TRBJ1-6, with no clear D. V dropped 4 bases and J dropped 7 bases, with 8 bases sitting between them. This CDR3 spans 13 amino acids. CDR1 SNHLY and CDR2 FYNNEI come from the germline V gene. The CDR3 nucleotides read TGTGCCAGCAGTGTGTTAGAAAATTCACCCCTCCACTTT. Translation gives CASSVLENSPLHF.

J is TRBJ2-7 and V is TRBV10-3, with D tentatively TRBD2 (6 bases). The germline gives CDR1 ENHRY, CDR2 SYGVKD. The CDR3 is 17 amino acids. Trimming removed 6 bases from V and 7 bases from J, with 28 bases in between. The CDR3 reads CAISPGPGGISTVEQYF. The CDR3 nucleotides read TGTGCCATCAGCCCCGGCCCAGGCGGGATTTCGACCGTGGAGCAGTACTTC.